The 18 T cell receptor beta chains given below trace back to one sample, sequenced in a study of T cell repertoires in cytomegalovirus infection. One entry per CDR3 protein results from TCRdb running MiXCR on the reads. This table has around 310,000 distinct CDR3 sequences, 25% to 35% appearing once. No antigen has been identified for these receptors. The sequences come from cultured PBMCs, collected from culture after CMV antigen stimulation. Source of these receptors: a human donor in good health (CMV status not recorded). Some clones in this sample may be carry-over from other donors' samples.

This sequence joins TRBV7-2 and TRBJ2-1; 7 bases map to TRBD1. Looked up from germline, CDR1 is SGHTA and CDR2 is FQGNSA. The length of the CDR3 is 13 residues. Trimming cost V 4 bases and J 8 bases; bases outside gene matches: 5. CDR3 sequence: CASSSGQVYEQFF. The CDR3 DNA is TGTGCCAGCAGCTCCGGACAGGTCTATGAGCAGTTCTTC.

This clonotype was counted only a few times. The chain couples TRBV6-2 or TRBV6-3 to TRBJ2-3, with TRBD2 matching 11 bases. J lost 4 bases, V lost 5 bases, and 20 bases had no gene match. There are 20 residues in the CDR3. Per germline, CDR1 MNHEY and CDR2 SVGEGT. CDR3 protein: CASSTLSSGGPHFFPDTQYF. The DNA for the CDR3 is TGTGCCAGCAGTACACTATCTAGCGGGGGGCCGCACTTTTTTCCAGATACGCAGTATTTT.

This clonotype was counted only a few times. The CDR3 loop is CSAAPRGRDFDEQYF. The CDR3 DNA reads TGCAGTGCAGCCCCTCGGGGCAGAGATTTTGACGAGCAGTACTTC. V gene TRBV20-1 combines with J gene TRBJ2-7; D tentatively reads TRBD1 or TRBD2 (5 bases each). Germline CDR1 reads DFQATT; CDR2 reads SNEGSKA (reference sequence). V shed 6 bases and J shed 5 bases, with 23 bases lying between them. The CDR3 runs 15 residues.

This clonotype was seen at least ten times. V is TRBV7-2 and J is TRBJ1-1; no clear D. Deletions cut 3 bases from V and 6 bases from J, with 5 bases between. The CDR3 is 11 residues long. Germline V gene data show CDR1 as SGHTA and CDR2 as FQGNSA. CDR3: CASSLGSEAFF. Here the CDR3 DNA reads TGTGCCAGCAGCTTGGGGTCTGAAGCTTTCTTT.

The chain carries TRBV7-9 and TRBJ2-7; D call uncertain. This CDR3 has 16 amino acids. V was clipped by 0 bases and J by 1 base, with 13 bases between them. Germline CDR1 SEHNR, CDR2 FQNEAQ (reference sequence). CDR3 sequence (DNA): TGTGCCAGCAGCTTAGCCGAGCGTCTGGGGTCCTACGAGCAGTACTTC. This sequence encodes CASSLAERLGSYEQYF.

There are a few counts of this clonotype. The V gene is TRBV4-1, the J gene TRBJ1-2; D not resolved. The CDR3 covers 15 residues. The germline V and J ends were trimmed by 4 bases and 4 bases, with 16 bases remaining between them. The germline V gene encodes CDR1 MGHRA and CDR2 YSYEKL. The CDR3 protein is CASSPQTEVPYGYTF. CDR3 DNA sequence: TGCGCCAGCAGCCCCCAGACGGAGGTTCCCTATGGCTACACCTTC.

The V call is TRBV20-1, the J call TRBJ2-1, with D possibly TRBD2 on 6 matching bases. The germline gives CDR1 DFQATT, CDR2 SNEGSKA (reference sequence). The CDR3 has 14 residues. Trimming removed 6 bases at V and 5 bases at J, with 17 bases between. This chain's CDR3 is CSAKSGDLHNEQFF. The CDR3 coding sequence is TGCAGTGCCAAGTCGGGGGACTTACACAATGAGCAGTTCTTC.

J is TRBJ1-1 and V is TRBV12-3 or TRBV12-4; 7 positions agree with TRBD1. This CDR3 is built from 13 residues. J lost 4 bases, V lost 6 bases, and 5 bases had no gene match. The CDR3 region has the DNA TGTGCCAGCAGACAGGGGAGGGGCACTGAAGCTTTCTTT. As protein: CASRQGRGTEAFF.

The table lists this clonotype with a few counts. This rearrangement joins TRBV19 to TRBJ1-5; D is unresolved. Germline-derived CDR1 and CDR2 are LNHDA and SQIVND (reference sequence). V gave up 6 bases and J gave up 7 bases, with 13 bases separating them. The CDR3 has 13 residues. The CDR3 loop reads CASRAQEIQPQHF. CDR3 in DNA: TGTGCCAGTAGGGCCCAGGAGATCCAGCCCCAGCATTTT.

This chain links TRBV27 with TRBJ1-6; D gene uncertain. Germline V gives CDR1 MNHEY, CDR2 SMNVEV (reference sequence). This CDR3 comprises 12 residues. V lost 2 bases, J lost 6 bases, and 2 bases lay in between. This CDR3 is CASSLTNSPLHF. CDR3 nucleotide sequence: TGTGCCAGCAGTTTAACTAATTCACCCCTCCACTTT.

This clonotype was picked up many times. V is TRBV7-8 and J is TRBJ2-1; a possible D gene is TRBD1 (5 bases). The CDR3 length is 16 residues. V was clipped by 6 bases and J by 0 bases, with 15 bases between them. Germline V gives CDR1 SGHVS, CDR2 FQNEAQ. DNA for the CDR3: TGTGCCAGCAGATCCTCTAGGACAAACTCCTACAATGAGCAGTTCTTC. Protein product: CASRSSRTNSYNEQFF. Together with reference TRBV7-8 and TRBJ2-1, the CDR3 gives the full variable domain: GAGVSQSPRYKVAKRGQDVALRCDPISGHVSLFWYQQALGQGPEFLTYFQNEAQLDKSGLPSDRFFAERPEGSVSTLKIQRTQQEDSAVYLCASRSSRTNSYNEQFFGPGTRLTVL.

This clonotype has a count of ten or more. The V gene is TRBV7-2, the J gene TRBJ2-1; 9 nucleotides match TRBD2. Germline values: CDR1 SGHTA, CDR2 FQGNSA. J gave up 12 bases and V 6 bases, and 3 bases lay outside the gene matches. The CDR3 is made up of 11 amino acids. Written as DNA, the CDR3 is TGTGCCAGCAGTTCAGCGGGGGGGCAGTTCTTC. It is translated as CASSSAGGQFF. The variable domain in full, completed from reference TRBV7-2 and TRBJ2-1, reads GAGVSQSPSNKVTEKGKDVELRCDPISGHTALYWYRQSLGQGLEFLIYFQGNSAPDKSGLPSDRFSAERTGGSVSTLTIQRTQQEDSAVYLCASSSAGGQFFGPGTRLTVL.

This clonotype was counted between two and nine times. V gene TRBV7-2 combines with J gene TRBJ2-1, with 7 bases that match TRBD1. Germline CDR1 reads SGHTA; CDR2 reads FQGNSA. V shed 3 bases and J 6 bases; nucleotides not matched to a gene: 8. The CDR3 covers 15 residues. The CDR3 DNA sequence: TGTGCCAGCAGCTTCTACCGCGAGGGGGCCAATGAGCAGTTCTTC. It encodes CASSFYREGANEQFF. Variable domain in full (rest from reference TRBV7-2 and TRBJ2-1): GAGVSQSPSNKVTEKGKDVELRCDPISGHTALYWYRQSLGQGLEFLIYFQGNSAPDKSGLPSDRFSAERTGGSVSTLTIQRTQQEDSAVYLCASSFYREGANEQFFGPGTRLTVL.

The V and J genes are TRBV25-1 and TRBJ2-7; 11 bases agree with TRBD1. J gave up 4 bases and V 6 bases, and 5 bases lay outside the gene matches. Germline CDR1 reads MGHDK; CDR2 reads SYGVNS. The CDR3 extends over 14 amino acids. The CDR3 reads CASRGTGGLYEQYF. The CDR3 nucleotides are TGTGCCAGCAGAGGGACAGGGGGTTTGTACGAGCAGTACTTC.

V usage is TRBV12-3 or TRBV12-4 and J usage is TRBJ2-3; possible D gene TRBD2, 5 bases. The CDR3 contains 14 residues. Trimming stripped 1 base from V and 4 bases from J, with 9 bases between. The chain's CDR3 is CASSLGGPADTQYF. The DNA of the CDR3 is TGTGCCAGCAGTTTAGGCGGGCCCGCAGATACGCAGTATTTT.

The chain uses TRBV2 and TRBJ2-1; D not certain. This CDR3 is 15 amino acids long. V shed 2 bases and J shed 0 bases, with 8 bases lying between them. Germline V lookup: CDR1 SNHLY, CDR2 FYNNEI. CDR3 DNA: TGTGCCAGCAGTGAAACCGAGAGCTCCTACAATGAGCAGTTCTTC. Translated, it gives CASSETESSYNEQFF.

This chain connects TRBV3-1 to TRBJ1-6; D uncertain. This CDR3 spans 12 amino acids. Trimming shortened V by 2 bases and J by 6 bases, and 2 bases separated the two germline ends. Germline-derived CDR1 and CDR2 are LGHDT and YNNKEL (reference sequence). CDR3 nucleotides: TGTGCCAGCAGCCAAAGTAATTCACCCCTCCACTTT. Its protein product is CASSQSNSPLHF.

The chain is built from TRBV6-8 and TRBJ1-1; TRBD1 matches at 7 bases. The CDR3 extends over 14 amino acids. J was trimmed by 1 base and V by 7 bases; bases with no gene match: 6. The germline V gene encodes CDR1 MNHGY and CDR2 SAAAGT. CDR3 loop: CASIIGTENTEAFF. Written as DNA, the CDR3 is TGTGCCAGCATTATAGGGACAGAGAACACTGAAGCTTTCTTT.